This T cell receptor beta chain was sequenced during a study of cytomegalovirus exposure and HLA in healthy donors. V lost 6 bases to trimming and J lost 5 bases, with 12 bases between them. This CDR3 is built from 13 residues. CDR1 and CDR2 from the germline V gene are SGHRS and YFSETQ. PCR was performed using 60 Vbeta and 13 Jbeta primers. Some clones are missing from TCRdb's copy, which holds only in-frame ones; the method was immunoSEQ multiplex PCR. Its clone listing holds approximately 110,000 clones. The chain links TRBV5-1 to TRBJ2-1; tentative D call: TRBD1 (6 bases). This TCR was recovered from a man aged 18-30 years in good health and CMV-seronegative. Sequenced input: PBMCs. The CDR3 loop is CASTPGVDNEQFF. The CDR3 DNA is TGCGCCAGCACCCCAGGGGTGGACAATGAGCAGTTCTTC.